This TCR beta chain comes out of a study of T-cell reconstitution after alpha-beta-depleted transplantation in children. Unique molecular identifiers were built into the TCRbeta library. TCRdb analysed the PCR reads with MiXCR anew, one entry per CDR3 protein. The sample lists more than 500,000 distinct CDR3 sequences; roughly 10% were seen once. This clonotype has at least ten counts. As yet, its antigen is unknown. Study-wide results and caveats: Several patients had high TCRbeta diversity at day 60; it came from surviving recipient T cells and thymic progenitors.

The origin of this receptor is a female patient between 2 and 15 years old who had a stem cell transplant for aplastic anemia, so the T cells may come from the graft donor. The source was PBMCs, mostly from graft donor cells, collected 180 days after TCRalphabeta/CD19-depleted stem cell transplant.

This chain's CDR3 is CASGLLTGFKNIQYF. The CDR3 coding sequence is TGTGCCAGCGGGCTCTTGACAGGTTTCAAAAACATTCAGTACTTC. The chain links TRBV28 to TRBJ2-4; tentative D call: TRBD1 (6 bases). Germline lookup yields CDR1 MDHEN and CDR2 SYDVKM. The CDR3 spans 15 residues. V was pared by 8 bases and J by 3 bases, with 17 bases between. The variable domain in full, completed from reference TRBV28 and TRBJ2-4, reads DVKVTQSSRYLVKRTGEKVFLECVQDMDHENMFWYRQDPGLGLRLIYFSYDVKMKEKGDIPEGYSVSREKKERFSLILESASTNQTSMYLCASGLLTGFKNIQYFGAGTRLSVL.